The 9 T cell receptor beta chains given below trace back to one sample, sequenced in a study of cytomegalovirus exposure and HLA in healthy donors (dated by TCRdb to the late 2010s). The library relied on the immunoSEQ multiplex PCR assay. A mixture of 60 forward primers for TCR Vbeta segments and 13 reverse primers for TCR Jbeta segments was used in the multiplex PCR. Held by TCRdb, this immuneACCESS table contains in-frame sequences only and omits some clones. Under half of the omission traces to an unresolved V gene where checked; the cause of the rest is unknown. The sample yields about 94,000 clones; more than 60% were counted once. In total, the top ten clones hold about 3.8% of the sample. The sequenced material came from PBMCs. The receptors come from a man in his thirties or forties in good health and CMV-seronegative.

The V gene is TRBV18, the J gene TRBJ2-4; 7 positions agree with TRBD2. J was trimmed by 3 bases and V by 2 bases; bases with no gene match: 10. The CDR3 totals 17 residues. In germline, CDR1 is KGHSH, CDR2 LQKENI. CDR3 coding DNA: TGTGCCAGCTCACCAAGGGCGGGAGATATTGGCAAAAACATTCAGTACTTC. Its protein is CASSPRAGDIGKNIQYF. The whole variable domain, filled in from reference TRBV18 and TRBJ2-4, reads NAGVMQNPRHLVRRRGQEARLRCSPMKGHSHVYWYRQLPEEGLKFMVYLQKENIIDESGMPKERFSAEFPKEGPSILRIQQVVRGDSAAYFCASSPRAGDIGKNIQYFGAGTRLSVL.

The gene calls are TRBV27 and TRBJ2-1; tentative D call: TRBD2 (5 bases). V lost 7 bases, J lost 0 bases, and 13 bases lay in between. Germline loops: CDR1 MNHEY, CDR2 SMNVEV (reference sequence). The CDR3 runs to 15 residues. CDR3 coding DNA: TGTGCCAGCACCGAGGGCAGGAGCTCCTACAATGAGCAGTTCTTC. Its protein is CASTEGRSSYNEQFF.

In this sample, this clone turned up a few times. This chain joins TRBV29-1 and TRBJ2-3; 10 bases match TRBD2. The germline gives CDR1 SQVTM, CDR2 ANQGSEA. The CDR3 loop spans 17 amino acids. Losses at the gene ends were 4 bases for V and 5 bases for J; bases not matched to a gene: 15. The CDR3 nucleotides read TGCAGCGTTGCTCTCGAGGGTCTAGCGGGAGCGGGAGATACGCAGTATTTT. It is translated as CSVALEGLAGAGDTQYF.

The J gene is TRBJ1-2, the V gene TRBV18; 10 bases align to TRBD1. The CDR3 consists of 15 residues. V was pared by 4 bases and J by 3 bases, with 5 bases of the junction left unmatched. Germline lookup yields CDR1 KGHSH and CDR2 LQKENI. The DNA of the CDR3 is TGTGCCAGCTCACTGATCGGGACAGGGGACTATGGCTACACCTTC. Translated: CASSLIGTGDYGYTF.

This sequence joins TRBV12-5 and TRBJ2-2; D possibly corresponds to TRBD1 (6 bases). Per germline, CDR1 LGHNT and CDR2 FRNRAP. The V and J ends lost 5 bases and 3 bases respectively, with 13 bases between them. The CDR3 extends over 15 amino acids. The CDR3 DNA reads as TGTGCTAGTGGTGAACAGGGATGGGACACCGGGGAGCTGTTTTTT. It codes for CASGEQGWDTGELFF.

This clone has a handful of counts. The genes are TRBV11-1 and TRBJ2-1; TRBD2 matches 10 bases. V shed 3 bases and J 2 bases; nucleotides not matched to a gene: 4. Germline V gene lookup returns CDR1 SGHAT and CDR2 FQDESV (reference sequence). This CDR3 contains 16 residues. CDR3 loop: CASSFLAGVTYNEQFF. The CDR3 DNA follows: TGTGCCAGCAGCTTTCTAGCGGGAGTAACCTACAATGAGCAGTTCTTC. The full variable domain, with the rest looked up from reference TRBV11-1 and TRBJ2-1, is EAEVAQSPRYKITEKSQAVAFWCDPISGHATLYWYRQILGQGPELLVQFQDESVVDDSQLPKDRFSAERLKGVDSTLKIQPAELGDSAMYLCASSFLAGVTYNEQFFGPGTRLTVL.

V usage is TRBV28 and J usage is TRBJ2-5; 7 bases map to TRBD1. The ends lost 6 bases at V and 5 bases at J; junction bases unmatched: 9. The germline gives CDR1 MDHEN, CDR2 SYDVKM. This CDR3 is 14 amino acids long. The CDR3 reads CASRHGRGYETQYF. Written as DNA, the CDR3 is TGTGCCAGCAGACACGGCAGGGGGTACGAGACCCAGTACTTC.

This clone was detected only once. The chain carries TRBV5-6 and TRBJ2-3; D is perhaps TRBD2 (7 bases). Trimming took off 2 bases at V and 0 bases at J, with 16 bases between the two ends. This CDR3 is built from 17 residues. Germline V CDR1 and CDR2: SGHDT, YYEEEE. CDR3 nucleotide sequence: TGTGCCAGCAGCTTCCACCGAGGGGGAGGGAGCACAGATACGCAGTATTTT. As protein: CASSFHRGGGSTDTQYF.

The chain combines TRBV11-2 with TRBJ1-2; tentative D call: TRBD1 (6 bases). CDR3 size: 15 residues. From germline, CDR1 is SGHAT and CDR2 FQNNGV. Between the trimmed V and J ends, which lost 5 bases and 8 bases, there was a span of 21 bases. This CDR3 is CASSTRDKSSEGYTF. CDR3 DNA sequence: TGTGCCAGCAGCACTCGGGACAAATCCTCCGAGGGCTACACCTTC.